The 13 T cell receptor beta chains below were found in one sample sequenced in a study of blood T cell repertoires in COVID-19. Method: immunoSEQ multiplex PCR; TCRdb's copy keeps in-frame clones and lacks some. The sample lists some 300,000 clones, 89% seen once, with about 1.7% in the top ten. Sequenced sample: PBMCs or T cells enriched from blood (not recorded which). The receptor source for this set is a woman between 40 and 55 years old who had recovered from COVID-19.

The rearrangement uses TRBV27 and TRBJ1-1; D remains unclear. V lost 5 bases to trimming and J lost 1 base, with 5 bases between them. The CDR3 is 12 amino acids. CDR1 is MNHEY and CDR2 is SMNVEV in the germline V gene (reference sequence). The CDR3: CASSRGNTEAFF. The CDR3 DNA reads TGTGCCAGCAGTCGGGGGAACACTGAAGCTTTCTTT.

The chain recombines TRBV19 with TRBJ1-5; 8 bases agree with TRBD1. CDR3 length equals 16 residues. V shed 2 bases and J 5 bases; nucleotides not matched to a gene: 8. Germline CDR1 and CDR2: LNHDA and SQIVND (reference sequence). CDR3 sequence reads: CASSITTGVGDQPQHF. The CDR3 DNA reads TGTGCCAGTAGTATAACGACAGGGGTTGGGGATCAGCCCCAGCATTTT.

This clone was seen a few times. J is TRBJ1-1 and V is TRBV6-5, with D possibly TRBD1 on 6 matching bases. Germline-derived CDR1 and CDR2 are MNHEY and SVGAGI. Trimming cost V 10 bases and J 6 bases, with 21 bases left between them. CDR3 length equals 14 residues. DNA for the CDR3: TGTGCCACACGACTGGGGGGGCTGTACGCTGAAGCTTTCTTT. Protein: CATRLGGLYAEAFF.

This clone has a handful of counts. This sequence joins TRBV7-6 and TRBJ1-1; D not certain. V lost 5 bases and J lost 0, with 7 bases in between. This CDR3 has 13 amino acids. Germline V lookup: CDR1 SGHVS, CDR2 FNYEAQ. The CDR3 sequence is CASSQDLNTEAFF. As DNA, the CDR3 is TGTGCCAGCAGCCAGGATCTGAACACTGAAGCTTTCTTT.

The chain employs TRBV5-1 and TRBJ2-7; D is undetermined. CDR3 length equals 14 residues. CDR1 is SGHRS, CDR2 YFSETQ, per germline. The V end lost 0 bases, the J end lost 0 bases, and 7 bases lay between the germline ends. The CDR3, as DNA: TGCGCCAGCAGCTTGGCCACAGCCTCCTACGAGCAGTACTTC. Translated, it gives CASSLATASYEQYF. Together with reference TRBV5-1 and TRBJ2-7, the CDR3 gives the full variable domain: KAGVTQTPRYLIKTRGQQVTLSCSPISGHRSVSWYQQTPGQGLQFLFEYFSETQRNKGNFPGRFSGRQFSNSRSEMNVSTLELGDSALYLCASSLATASYEQYFGPGTRLTVT.

This chain uses TRBV18 with TRBJ1-4; D is possibly TRBD1 (6 bases). The CDR3 length is 14 residues. Looked up from germline, CDR1 is KGHSH and CDR2 is LQKENI. The V and J ends lost 2 bases and 8 bases respectively, with 12 bases between them. CDR3 nucleotide sequence: TGTGCCAGCTCACCAAACGGGGGGGGCGAAAAACTGTTTTTT. The encoded protein is CASSPNGGGEKLFF.

V usage is TRBV7-3 and J usage is TRBJ2-5; TRBD1 might be the D (6 bases). Germline V gene lookup returns CDR1 SGHTA and CDR2 FQGTGA. The V and J ends lost 4 bases and 2 bases respectively, with 8 bases between them. The CDR3 has 13 residues. CDR3: CASSSDSQETQYF. Here the CDR3 DNA reads TGTGCCAGCAGCTCGGACAGTCAAGAGACCCAGTACTTC.

The chain uses TRBV5-5 and TRBJ2-3; D might be TRBD2 (5 bases). Germline V gene sequence: CDR1 SGHKS, CDR2 YYEKEE (reference sequence). With 1 base removed from V and 0 bases from J, the gap between germline ends came to 12 bases. CDR3 length equals 16 residues. The CDR3 here is CASSLSSGASTDTQYF. CDR3 sequence (DNA): TGTGCCAGCAGCTTGAGCAGCGGTGCTAGCACAGATACGCAGTATTTT.

This rearrangement joins TRBV6-6 to TRBJ2-7; D remains ambiguous. Germline lookup yields CDR1 MNHNY and CDR2 SVGAGI (reference sequence). The CDR3 contains 15 residues. The germline V and J ends were trimmed by 5 bases and 5 bases, with 19 bases remaining between them. The CDR3 DNA sequence: TGTGCCAGCAGTAAGCAGGTCTCGATAGTTGACGAGCAGTACTTC. Residues: CASSKQVSIVDEQYF.

The chain joins TRBV11-2 to TRBJ1-2; a possible D gene is TRBD1 (5 bases). Germline assignment: CDR1 SGHAT and CDR2 FQNNGV. There are 15 residues in the CDR3. The V end lost 7 bases, the J end lost 4 bases, and 19 bases lay between the germline ends. CDR3 bases: TGTGCCAGCACCTCAAGGGGCCCAGCAGGCTATGGCTACACCTTC. Translating it yields CASTSRGPAGYGYTF.

The chain employs TRBV5-1 and TRBJ1-2; possible D gene TRBD1, 6 bases. This CDR3 comprises 16 residues. Germline CDR1 and CDR2: SGHRS and YFSETQ. V gave up 4 bases and J gave up 0 bases, with 16 bases separating them. This chain's CDR3 is CASSPTQGRSNYGYTF. DNA for the CDR3: TGCGCCAGCAGCCCGACACAGGGACGATCTAACTATGGCTACACCTTC. The full variable domain, in which reference TRBV5-1 and TRBJ1-2 provide the parts outside the CDR3, is KAGVTQTPRYLIKTRGQQVTLSCSPISGHRSVSWYQQTPGQGLQFLFEYFSETQRNKGNFPGRFSGRQFSNSRSEMNVSTLELGDSALYLCASSPTQGRSNYGYTFGSGTRLTVV.

The V and J genes are TRBV7-3 and TRBJ1-1, with 7 bases aligning to TRBD1. Trimming at V came to 0 bases and at J to 5 bases, leaving 6 bases not matched to a gene. This CDR3 has 15 residues. CDR1 and CDR2 from the germline V gene are SGHTA and FQGTGA. CDR3: CASSLTGRGATEAFF. CDR3 nucleotide sequence: TGTGCCAGCAGCTTAACTGGCAGGGGGGCGACTGAAGCTTTCTTT.

The chain employs TRBV30 and TRBJ1-6; D is undetermined. The germline V and J ends were trimmed by 5 bases and 7 bases, with 15 bases remaining between them. The germline CDR1 and CDR2 sequences are GTSNPN and SVGIG (reference sequence). The CDR3 has 14 amino acids. As DNA, the CDR3 is TGTGCCTGGTCATCGCGGGGTTGGAATTCACCCCTCCACTTT. Residues: CAWSSRGWNSPLHF.